The entry that follows covers one TCR beta chain sequence. The target antigen is unknown. The data were taken from a study of cytomegalovirus exposure and HLA in healthy donors. Study-wide results and caveats: There were a few CMV-associated chains whose specificity for CMV antigens was confirmed in vitro.

Separate from the roughly 700-subject first cohort, the roughly 110-subject validation cohort was the one that the donors belonged to. Data came from immunoSEQ multiplex PCR; TCRdb stores just in-frame clones and leaves some out. The sample has 280,000 or so clones, approximately 90% seen once. The sequencing sample was made of PBMCs. This TCR was sampled from a woman aged 18-30 years in good health and CMV-seronegative.

In nucleotides, the CDR3 is TGTGCCAGCAGCTTAAACCCCCGGGACGGGAGTGAAAAACTGTTTTTT. Residues: CASSLNPRDGSEKLFF. The chain recombines TRBV7-6 with TRBJ1-4, with a possible D match to TRBD1 (5 bases). Germline V gene data show CDR1 as SGHVS and CDR2 as FNYEAQ. There are 16 residues in the CDR3. Trimming removed 2 bases from V and 7 bases from J, with 17 bases in between.